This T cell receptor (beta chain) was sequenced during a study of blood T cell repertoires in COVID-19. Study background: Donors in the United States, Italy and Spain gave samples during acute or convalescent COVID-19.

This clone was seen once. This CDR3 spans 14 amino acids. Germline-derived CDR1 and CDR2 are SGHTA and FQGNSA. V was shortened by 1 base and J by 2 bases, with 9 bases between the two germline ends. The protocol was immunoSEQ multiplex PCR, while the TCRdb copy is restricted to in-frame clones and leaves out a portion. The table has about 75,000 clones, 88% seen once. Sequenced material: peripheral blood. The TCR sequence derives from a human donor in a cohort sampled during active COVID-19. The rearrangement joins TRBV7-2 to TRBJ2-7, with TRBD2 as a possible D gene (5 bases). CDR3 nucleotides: TGTGCCAGCAGCTTAGAACGGACTCCCTACGAGCAGTACTTC. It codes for CASSLERTPYEQYF.